Presented here are 6 T cell receptor beta chains from one specimen sequenced in a study of blood T cell repertoires in COVID-19. The assay was immunoSEQ multiplex PCR, and TCRdb's table has in-frame clones only and misses some. The table has 150,000 to 200,000 clones, just over 90% seen once. The source material was peripheral blood. Receptors originate from a man in his late teens or twenties with acute or convalescent COVID-19.

The V gene is TRBV19, the J gene TRBJ1-4, with D perhaps TRBD1 (6 bases). CDR1 and CDR2 (germline): LNHDA, SQIVND (reference sequence). The germline V and J ends were trimmed by 6 bases and 3 bases, with 11 bases remaining between them. The CDR3 length is 14 residues. CDR3 bases: TGTGCCAGTAGCACAGACAGGTCTAATGAAAAACTGTTTTTT. Protein sequence: CASSTDRSNEKLFF.

The rearrangement joins TRBV2 to TRBJ1-1; a weak D match, TRBD1 (5 bases). This CDR3 is built from 14 residues. Germline V gene data show CDR1 as SNHLY and CDR2 as FYNNEI. V was clipped by 5 bases and J by 0 bases, with 10 bases between them. CDR3 residues: CASSFDSMNTEAFF. In nucleotides, the CDR3 is TGTGCCAGCAGTTTCGACAGTATGAACACTGAAGCTTTCTTT. Using reference TRBV2 and TRBJ1-1 for the parts outside the CDR3, the full variable domain is EPEVTQTPSHQVTQMGQEVILRCVPISNHLYFYWYRQILGQKVEFLVSFYNNEISEKSEIFDDQFSVERPDGSNFTLKIRSTKLEDSAMYFCASSFDSMNTEAFFGQGTRLTVV.

The V call is TRBV5-4, the J call TRBJ2-5, with 9 bases that match TRBD1. V lost 0 bases and J lost 4; bases outside the gene matches: 7. The CDR3 totals 16 residues. Germline lookup yields CDR1 SGHNT and CDR2 YYREEE (reference sequence). The CDR3 bases are TGTGCCAGCAGCTTGGCAGGGACAGGGAGAGGAGAGACCCAGTACTTC. Its protein is CASSLAGTGRGETQYF.

The chain joins TRBV6-1 to TRBJ1-3; D call uncertain. This CDR3 is built from 16 residues. Trimming cost V 4 bases and J 0 bases, with 13 bases left between them. CDR1 is MNHNS and CDR2 is SASEGT in the germline V gene. The CDR3 DNA sequence: TGTGCCAGCAGTGGATCCGTGGGCCACTCTGGAAACACCATATATTTT. Protein sequence: CASSGSVGHSGNTIYF.

The chain joins TRBV6-5 to TRBJ1-1, with TRBD1 as a possible D gene (5 bases). The ends were cut back, 3 bases at V and 0 bases at J, with 11 bases in the middle. CDR1 and CDR2 (germline): MNHEY, SVGAGI. The CDR3 runs to 15 residues. CDR3 in amino acids: CASSYQGIMNTEAFF. The CDR3 coding sequence is TGTGCCAGCAGTTATCAGGGTATTATGAACACTGAAGCTTTCTTT.

CDR3 protein: CASSLGGSGANVLTF. The CDR3 DNA reads TGTGCCAGCAGCTTAGGAGGCTCTGGGGCCAACGTCCTGACTTTC. The gene calls are TRBV7-8 and TRBJ2-6; D is ambiguous. The V end was cut by 1 base, the J end by 0 bases, with 4 bases between. CDR1 is SGHVS and CDR2 is FQNEAQ in the germline V gene. The CDR3 is 15 amino acids. Full variable domain (remainder filled in from reference TRBV7-8 and TRBJ2-6): GAGVSQSPRYKVAKRGQDVALRCDPISGHVSLFWYQQALGQGPEFLTYFQNEAQLDKSGLPSDRFFAERPEGSVSTLKIQRTQQEDSAVYLCASSLGGSGANVLTFGAGSRLTVL.